This entry is about one T cell receptor (beta chain). The clone's antigen remains unknown. No per-base quality is available; no much larger clone lies one base away. TCR CDR3 regions were amplified from genomic DNA by multiplex PCR using the deep immunoSEQ assay. Extracted genomic DNA from each cell subset was distributed evenly across all wells of several immunoSEQ 96-well plates, and each plate was treated as a replicate. For sorted subsets, roughly 190 ng of genomic DNA, equivalent to about 30,000 T cell genomes, went into each replicate PCR. Purified libraries were measured with a Qubit 3.0 fluorometer, size-checked on a Bioanalyzer 2100, and measured again with the KAPA Library Quantification kit. Each immunoSEQ 96-well plate was sequenced on its own single-read 150-cycle Illumina NextSeq 550 flow cell. As for how the authors treated the data: Because only junctional sequences without quality scores were contained in the immunoSEQ output, filtering matching that applied to full-length reads could not be performed. Sequences were annotated with PyIR, a Python wrapper for IgBLAST v1.9, using IMGT germline references to assign V/J genes and CDR3. Reads were filtered out if the reads had weak V/J assignments (E-value above 1e-6), no CDR3, stop codons, out-of-frame junctions, or ambiguous translated residues. A V3J clonotype was defined by an identical inferred V gene, J gene, and CDR3 amino acid sequence. Percentage overlap between repertoires was calculated by dividing the number of shared unique clonotypes by the size of the smaller repertoire. Three approaches were used to assess repertoire richness: RTK rarefaction, the Chao1 estimator, and Recon v2.1 estimates of unobserved clonotypes. Generation probabilities were computed with OLGA for all TCRbeta clonotypes obtained by the gDNA method from several donors. In TCRdb, the immuneACCESS table is reduced to in-frame sequences with V and J assigned. These tables do not hold every clone; where another copy was compared, an unresolved V gene accounts for under half, and the others remain unexplained. V, J and clone size are taken as reported in that table, and D and trimming were inferred from the DNA itself. The sample records more than 550,000 clones, about 90% of which are singletons. The top ten hold 34% of the sample.

This sample is part of a study of shared clonotypes between healthy human individuals (TCRdb year 2020). For context, the study as a whole: The cohort comprised a couple of women and a few men aged 18 to 49 years. Between about 0.8 and 9.5 billion PBMCs per donor were obtained by leukapheresis. Libraries were prepared and TCR repertoires were sequenced by different laboratories using diverse techniques, in order to increase sequencing depth and limit assay-specific biases. To estimate repertoire size and how much clonotype sharing occurs between individuals, the study deeply sequenced the blood TCR repertoires of 5 or 6 healthy adults. Per donor, three plates each were used for CD4 naive and CD4 memory, two for CD8 naive, and one for CD8 memory. The study at large found these results: Only blood was sampled, and tissue TCR repertoires likely differ from those in blood. About 5% of naive CD4, 3.5% of naive CD8, roughly 2.4% of memory CD4, and 0.4% of memory CD8 clonotypes were shared across a few donors. Larger estimated clonotype richness was generally found for naive subsets than for memory subsets. Because the study included only a small number of donors, the genetic and exposure-history diversity represented was limited. Rarefaction of sorted-subset datasets indicated incomplete sequencing despite the large sequencing depth. Pairwise subsampling indicated that sequencing depth was expected to affect the degree of clonotype sharing among donors. Compared with non-shared clonotypes, clonotypes shared by all four sorted-subset donors had higher generation probabilities.

The donors were healthy, HIV-negative adults with no recently reported acute infections or vaccinations. Only Caucasian adults living in Nashville, Tennessee, USA were represented among the donors. CD8 memory samples consisted of magnetically selected CD45RO+ cells combined with CCR7-negative CD45RA+ effector memory (TemRA) cells. After blood collection by leukapheresis, PBMCs were isolated using Ficoll-Histopaque density gradient centrifugation and then cryopreserved in the vapor phase of liquid nitrogen. Purity and quantity of every magnetically sorted T cell population were checked by analytical flow cytometry. Each sorted fraction had its genomic DNA isolated and then quantified by UV absorbance on a Nanodrop 2000c. The germline ends are 10 bases apart after V is trimmed by 1 base and J by 0 bases. The CDR3 measures 15 amino acids from cysteine to phenylalanine. Left in the record is the CDR3 DNA by itself, 45 bases read in frame from the first base. In the germline V gene, CDR1 corresponds to MDHEN and CDR2 to SYDVKM.

This TCR came from a man between 18 and 35 years old in good health. Some clones in this sample may be carry-over from other donors' samples. The rearrangement combines TRBV28 with TRBJ2-7; the D gene is perhaps TRBD2, from 5 matching bases. Sequencing was performed on memory CD8+ T cells from PBMCs. The intended sense of this specimen's cell subset or site label: CD45RO+ cells pooled with CCR7-negative TemRA cells. Read as DNA, the sequence is TGTGCCAGCAGTTTATCTGGGGAGTTCTCCTACGAGCAGTACTTC. It specifies CASSLSGEFSYEQYF. Supplemented by the reference TRBV28 and TRBJ2-7 proteins around the CDR3, the complete variable domain is DVKVTQSSRYLVKRTGEKVFLECVQDMDHENMFWYRQDPGLGLRLIYFSYDVKMKEKGDIPEGYSVSREKKERFSLILESASTNQTSMYLCASSLSGEFSYEQYFGPGTRLTVT.